The 4 T cell receptor beta chains given below trace back to one sample, sequenced in a study of blood T cell repertoires in COVID-19. Repertoires were generated with immunoSEQ multiplex PCR, while TCRdb's copy carries only in-frame clones and drops some. Among under 70,000 clones listed, 80% were seen once. The sequencing sample was made of peripheral blood. The receptors come from a human donor in a cohort sampled during active COVID-19.

The J gene is TRBJ1-6, the V gene TRBV13; TRBD1 agrees at 8 bases. Trimming at V came to 0 bases and at J to 5 bases, leaving 0 bases not matched to a gene. Germline CDR1 PRHDT, CDR2 FYEKMQ (reference sequence). The CDR3 runs to 15 residues. In nucleotides, the CDR3 is TGTGCCAGCAGCTTAGGGGACAGGGATAATTCACCCCTCCACTTT. Translated: CASSLGDRDNSPLHF. Full variable domain (missing parts from reference TRBV13 and TRBJ1-6): AAGVIQSPRHLIKEKRETATLKCYPIPRHDTVYWYQQGPGQDPQFLISFYEKMQSDKGSIPDRFSAQQFSDYHSELNMSSLELGDSALYFCASSLGDRDNSPLHFGNGTRLTVT.

The chain has TRBV6-2 or TRBV6-3 and TRBJ2-5; TRBD1 is a possible D gene (7 bases). Germline loops: CDR1 MNHEY, CDR2 SVGEGT. The CDR3 is 16 amino acids. Trimming pared 2 bases from V and 7 bases from J, leaving 20 bases between. Written as DNA, the CDR3 is TGTGCCAGCAGTTACGGGGGCGGGACAGCAGAGTGGACCCAGTACTTC. As protein: CASSYGGGTAEWTQYF.

This sequence joins TRBV5-6 and TRBJ2-7; tentatively, D is TRBD1 (6 bases). Germline V gene lookup returns CDR1 SGHDT and CDR2 YYEEEE. This CDR3 is 13 amino acids long. Trimming pared 4 bases from V and 6 bases from J, leaving 14 bases between. The CDR3 region has the DNA TGTGCCAGCAGCGCTGCACAGGGCTCCGAGCAGTACTTC. This translates into CASSAAQGSEQYF. The full variable domain, completed using reference TRBV5-6 and TRBJ2-7, is DAGVTQSPTHLIKTRGQQVTLRCSPKSGHDTVSWYQQALGQGPQFIFQYYEEEERQRGNFPDRFSGHQFPNYSSELNVNALLLGDSALYLCASSAAQGSEQYFGPGTRLTVT.

The J gene is TRBJ2-3, the V gene TRBV5-1, with 7 bases lining up with TRBD2. The germline gives CDR1 SGHRS, CDR2 YFSETQ. This CDR3 comprises 14 residues. The V and J ends lost 0 bases and 6 bases, in that order; junction bases with no gene match: 4. CDR3 sequence: CASSLDVGRDTQYF. The CDR3 DNA reads TGCGCCAGCAGCTTGGATGTCGGGAGGGATACGCAGTATTTT.